Presented here are 19 T cell receptor beta chains from one specimen sequenced in a study of Ad26.COV2.S vaccination and SARS-CoV-2 variants. Treatment reported: around 19 received Ad26.COV2.S at low or high dose, single or two shots; about 5 received placebo; per-sample allocation not given. The investigators took samples on day 63 after the first vaccine or placebo injection. Assay used: immunoSEQ multiplex PCR; TCRdb lists only in-frame clones, some missing. The sample lists around 320,000 clones, 85% seen once, with 2% to 2.5% in the top ten. Sequenced material: peripheral blood, taken in a trial of Ad26.COV2.S vaccine versus placebo. The receptors originated from a person between 18 and 60 years old who received the Ad26.COV2.S COVID-19 vaccine or a placebo.

The rearrangement links TRBV5-1 to TRBJ1-1; D call uncertain. This CDR3 is 16 amino acids long. The germline V gene encodes CDR1 SGHRS and CDR2 YFSETQ. The ends were cut back, 4 bases at V and 8 bases at J, with 24 bases in the middle. The DNA for the CDR3 is TGCGCCAGCAGCGCTAACTCCGCGGATTTTTTCGTAGAAGCTTTCTTT. Translating gives CASSANSADFFVEAFF.

The rearrangement links TRBV24-1 to TRBJ1-5; perhaps TRBD1 as D (5 bases). V dropped 9 bases and J dropped 3 bases, with 11 bases sitting between them. CDR1 and CDR2 from the germline V gene are KGHDR and SFDVKD. The CDR3 consists of 13 residues. In nucleotides, the CDR3 is TGTGCCACCGGGGCCGCTACCAATCAGCCCCAGCATTTT. Its translation: CATGAATNQPQHF.

The chain uses TRBV18 and TRBJ1-6; 7 positions agree with TRBD1. Germline lookup yields CDR1 KGHSH and CDR2 LQKENI. The CDR3 contains 16 residues. V dropped 5 bases and J dropped 0; count of bases not matched to a gene: 4. The CDR3 DNA is TGTGCCAGCTCAACTCAGGGGGGCTCCTATAATTCACCCCTCCACTTT. Translation: CASSTQGGSYNSPLHF.

This chain uses TRBV28 with TRBJ2-7; tentatively, D is TRBD2 (6 bases). The CDR3 consists of 15 residues. Germline V gene lookup returns CDR1 MDHEN and CDR2 SYDVKM. V dropped 1 base and J dropped 2 bases, with 12 bases sitting between them. CDR3 nucleotides: TGTGCCAGCAGTTTATCTTCAGGGAGGCCCTACGAGCAGTACTTC. Translating it yields CASSLSSGRPYEQYF.

The chain recombines TRBV4-1 with TRBJ2-3; D is perhaps TRBD2 (5 bases). Trimming cost V 2 bases and J 0 bases, with 9 bases left between them. Germline CDR1 MGHRA, CDR2 YSYEKL. There are 15 residues in the CDR3. CDR3 residues: CASSQYAGSTDTQYF. As DNA, the CDR3 is TGCGCCAGCAGCCAATACGCGGGTAGCACAGATACGCAGTATTTT.

The rearrangement uses TRBV5-4 and TRBJ1-2; 9 nucleotides match TRBD1. CDR1 is SGHNT and CDR2 is YYREEE in the germline V gene (reference sequence). This CDR3 is 13 amino acids long. The J segment lost 4 bases and the V segment lost 4 bases, leaving 2 bases of the junction unmatched. In DNA, the CDR3 is TGTGCCAGCAGCACACAGGGGGCCTATGGCTACACCTTC. This sequence encodes CASSTQGAYGYTF.

The chain couples TRBV28 to TRBJ2-7; tentatively, D is TRBD1 (6 bases). CDR1 MDHEN and CDR2 SYDVKM come from the germline V gene. V lost 6 bases, J lost 0 bases, and 12 bases lay in between. The CDR3 totals 14 residues. The CDR3 bases are TGTGCCAGCAGAAACGCAGGGGTCTCCTACGAGCAGTACTTC. It codes for CASRNAGVSYEQYF.

The chain links TRBV10-1 to TRBJ2-1; 10 positions match TRBD2. CDR1 WNHNN and CDR2 SYGVQD come from the germline V gene (reference sequence). V shed 6 bases and J 9 bases; nucleotides not matched to a gene: 11. The CDR3 spans 15 residues. This chain's CDR3 is CASRKRGGILGEQFF. The DNA of the CDR3 is TGCGCCAGCAGAAAGCGGGGGGGTATACTAGGTGAGCAGTTCTTC.

This clone was recorded only once. The chain joins TRBV5-1 to TRBJ2-1; D ambiguous. Germline CDR1 is SGHRS and CDR2 is YFSETQ. CDR3 length: 13 residues. V was pared by 4 bases and J by 5 bases, with 10 bases between. The CDR3: CASSPAPNNEQFF. The CDR3 DNA reads TGCGCCAGCAGCCCCGCCCCGAACAATGAGCAGTTCTTC.

The rearrangement links TRBV19 to TRBJ2-6; 9 bases agree with TRBD1. CDR1 and CDR2 from the germline V gene are LNHDA and SQIVND (reference sequence). The ends lost 5 bases at V and 2 bases at J; junction bases unmatched: 7. CDR3 length: 17 residues. The CDR3 protein is CASSRDRASTGANVLTF. The CDR3 DNA follows: TGTGCCAGTAGTCGGGACAGGGCAAGTACTGGGGCCAACGTCCTGACTTTC.

In its sample, this clone was seen many times. The genes are TRBV7-9 and TRBJ1-1; D is undetermined. Germline values: CDR1 SEHNR, CDR2 FQNEAQ (reference sequence). V lost 6 bases, J lost 4 bases, and 18 bases lay in between. The CDR3 is 15 residues long. The CDR3 nucleotides read TGTGCCAGCAGTCTTCAGTCTTTCTCCGGCACTGAAGCTTTCTTT. Amino acid sequence: CASSLQSFSGTEAFF.

There are many counts of this clone. V is TRBV19 and J is TRBJ1-2; D not certain. CDR1 is LNHDA and CDR2 is SQIVND in the germline V gene (reference sequence). V was pared by 7 bases and J by 8 bases, with 14 bases between. CDR3 length: 12 residues. CDR3 sequence (DNA): TGTGCCAGTATGAGCGCCGAAAGGGGCTACACCTTC. Translating gives CASMSAERGYTF.

This clone showed up just a few times. The chain has TRBV6-4 and TRBJ2-3, with 7 bases identical to TRBD1. Losses at the gene ends were 2 bases for V and 0 bases for J; bases not matched to a gene: 2. This CDR3 has 15 amino acids. Germline CDR1 reads MRHNA; CDR2 reads SNTAGT. CDR3 sequence (DNA): TGTGCCAGCAGTGACGGGACAGTAAGCACAGATACGCAGTATTTT. Translation: CASSDGTVSTDTQYF.

The chain has TRBV7-2 and TRBJ1-1, with 10 bases lining up with TRBD1. Trimming removed 0 bases from V and 11 bases from J; junction bases left unmatched: 6. CDR1 is SGHTA and CDR2 is FQGNSA in the germline V gene. The CDR3 totals 14 residues. Here the CDR3 reads CASSLAPGQGNAFF. CDR3 DNA sequence: TGTGCCAGCAGCTTAGCTCCGGGACAGGGGAACGCTTTCTTT.

About this clone itself: Other DNA sequences in this sample translate to the same CDR3. V and J are TRBV28 and TRBJ1-2; the D is unclear. Germline V gives CDR1 MDHEN, CDR2 SYDVKM. The V end lost 2 bases, the J end lost 4 bases, and 5 bases lay between the germline ends. The CDR3 totals 12 residues. For the CDR3, the DNA is TGTGCCAGCAGTTTACGCCTCTATGGCTACACCTTC. Its protein product is CASSLRLYGYTF.

The chain combines TRBV3-1 (or the pseudogene TRBV3-2) with TRBJ2-3, with unresolved D. The CDR3 runs 12 residues. Germline V gene lookup returns CDR1 LGHDT and CDR2 YNNKEL (reference sequence). Trimming left V 3 bases short and J 3 bases short, with 4 bases between. CDR3: CASSHGTDTQYF. The CDR3 nucleotides are TGTGCCAGCAGCCATGGGACAGATACGCAGTATTTT.

This chain links TRBV28 with TRBJ1-1; no definite D call. Trimming pared 3 bases from V and 11 bases from J, leaving 10 bases between. Looked up from germline, CDR1 is MDHEN and CDR2 is SYDVKM. CDR3 size: 11 residues. Here the CDR3 DNA reads TGTGCCAGCAGTTTCTTAAGTCGCGCTTTCTTT. This encodes CASSFLSRAFF. Full variable domain (rest looked up from reference TRBV28 and TRBJ1-1): DVKVTQSSRYLVKRTGEKVFLECVQDMDHENMFWYRQDPGLGLRLIYFSYDVKMKEKGDIPEGYSVSREKKERFSLILESASTNQTSMYLCASSFLSRAFFGQGTRLTVV.

The chain joins TRBV28 to TRBJ2-7; tentative D call: TRBD1 (5 bases). Germline CDR1 is MDHEN and CDR2 is SYDVKM. The CDR3 extends over 14 amino acids. Trimming pared 8 bases from V and 3 bases from J, leaving 17 bases between. In DNA, the CDR3 is TGTGCCAGCTTGGGAACGAACAGGTTCTACGAGCAGTACTTC. This translates into CASLGTNRFYEQYF.

As DNA, the CDR3 is TGTGCCTGGAGGGCCCTAGGGGGGCCTGAAGCTTTCTTT. Its translation: CAWRALGGPEAFF. The gene calls are TRBV30 and TRBJ1-1; TRBD1 is a possible D gene (6 bases). The CDR3 consists of 13 residues. V lost 3 bases to trimming and J lost 6 bases, with 14 bases between them. CDR1 is GTSNPN, CDR2 SVGIG, per germline (reference sequence).